The entry below gives a single T cell receptor (beta chain) sequence along with its context. CDR3 size: 15 residues. The V end lost 0 bases, the J end lost 3 bases, and 12 bases lay between the germline ends. CDR1 and CDR2 (germline): SGDLS, YYNGEE. The entirety of the isolated RNA underwent reverse transcription, so expressed TCRB transcripts were sequenced. The assay was immunoSEQ multiplex PCR, and TCRdb's table has in-frame clones only and misses some. This table holds 360,000 or so clones, less than 20% found once. The source of the sample is a study of beta chain features in type 1 diabetes. The chain has TRBV9 and TRBJ1-2, with TRBD1 as a possible D gene (5 bases). The clonotype was recovered from a woman between 18 and 29 years old in good health. Sequences were obtained from naive CD4+ T cells from blood. CDR3 coding DNA: TGTGCCAGCAGCGTAGGTGGACATCCAGACTATGGCTACACCTTC. This codes for CASSVGGHPDYGYTF. The complete variable domain, with remaining parts taken from reference TRBV9 and TRBJ1-2, reads DSGVTQTPKHLITATGQRVTLRCSPRSGDLSVYWYQQSLDQGLQFLIQYYNGEERAKGNILERFSAQQFPDLHSELNLSSLELGDSALYFCASSVGGHPDYGYTFGSGTRLTVV.